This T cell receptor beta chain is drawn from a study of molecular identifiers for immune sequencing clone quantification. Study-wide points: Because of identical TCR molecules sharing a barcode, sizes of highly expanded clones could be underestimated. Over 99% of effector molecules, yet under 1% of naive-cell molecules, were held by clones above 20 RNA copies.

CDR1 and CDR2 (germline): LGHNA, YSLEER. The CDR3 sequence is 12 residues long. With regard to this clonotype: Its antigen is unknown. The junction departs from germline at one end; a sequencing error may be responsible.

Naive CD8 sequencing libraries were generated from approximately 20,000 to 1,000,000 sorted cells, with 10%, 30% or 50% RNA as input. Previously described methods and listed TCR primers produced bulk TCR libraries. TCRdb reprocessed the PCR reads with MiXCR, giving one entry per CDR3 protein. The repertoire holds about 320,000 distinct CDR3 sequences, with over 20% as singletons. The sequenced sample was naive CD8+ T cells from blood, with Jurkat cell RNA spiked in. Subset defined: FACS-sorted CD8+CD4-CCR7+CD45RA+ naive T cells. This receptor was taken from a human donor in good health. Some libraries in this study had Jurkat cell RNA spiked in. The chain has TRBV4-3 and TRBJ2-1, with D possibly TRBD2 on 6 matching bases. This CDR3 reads CVSSRGYNEQFF. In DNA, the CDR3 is TGCGTCAGCAGCCGGGGGTACAATGAGCAGTTCTTC.